The T cell receptor (beta chain) under discussion was sequenced for a study of cytomegalovirus exposure and HLA in healthy donors. This cohort consisted of healthy bone marrow donors. Primers included in the PCR were 60 Vbeta and 13 Jbeta primers. Assay used: immunoSEQ multiplex PCR; TCRdb lists only in-frame clones, some missing. The sample holds over 150,000 clones; approximately 76% are singletons and the top ten take over 1.2%. Broader study findings: Rare sequences made up most TCRs, while some public TCRs were found in many donors. A later analysis showed HLA-associated TCR beta chains outstripping equally common others in clonal expansion.

This clone was picked up a small number of times. Its target is unknown. The CDR3 loop spans 16 amino acids. CDR1 KGHSH and CDR2 LQKENI come from the germline V gene. J lost 1 base, V lost 1 base, and 5 bases had no gene match. J is TRBJ1-1 and V is TRBV18; TRBD1 aligns across 8 bases. The sequence derives from a man aged 55 to 70 in good health and CMV-seronegative. Material for sequencing was PBMCs. CDR3 bases: TGTGCCAGCTCACCACTACAGGGGGAACCGAACACTGAAGCTTTCTTT. Its protein is CASSPLQGEPNTEAFF.